A selection of T cell receptor beta chains follows, all from one sample in a study of blood T cell repertoires in COVID-19. Libraries were prepared by immunoSEQ multiplex PCR; TCRdb keeps only in-frame clonotypes and omits some of them. This table has under 300,000 clones, about 93% appearing once. The sample comprised PBMCs or T cells enriched from blood (not recorded which). These receptors were taken from a young woman who had recovered from COVID-19. The CDR3 runs from the conserved cysteine through the conserved F or W. Each record gives: CDR3 DNA, CDR3 protein, clone size, V gene, J gene, D gene. D genes are given only for firm matches. A row's size may be missing; if present it is once, few, many or a size class.

TGTGCCAGCAGTGCCGCGGGGACCGGGGAGCTGTTTTTT	CASSAAGTGELFF	many	TRBV6-4	TRBJ2-2	NA
TGTGCCAGCAGCCCCTCCGGTTCGATACTGTTTTTT	CASSPSGSILFF	once	TRBV12-3/TRBV12-4	TRBJ1-4	NA
TGCGCCAGCAGCCAGGAGCTCAGCGACGGCTACACCTTC	CASSQELSDGYTF	once	TRBV4-3	TRBJ1-2	NA
TGTGCCAGCAGTGAAGACCCAGGCCTGACGGCTAATGAAAAACTGTTTTTT	CASSEDPGLTANEKLFF	NA	TRBV25-1	TRBJ1-4	NA
TGTGCCAGCAGCTTAAATCCAGGGAATCAGGGCTACACCTTC	CASSLNPGNQGYTF	NA	TRBV7-3	TRBJ1-2	NA
TGTGCCAGCAGGAATCTAGGCACAGATACGCAGTATTTT	CASRNLGTDTQYF	NA	TRBV2	TRBJ2-3	NA
TGTGCCAGCAGCGTAGGAAAGGGACAGGGGTTCGGGTATGGCTACACCTTC	CASSVGKGQGFGYGYTF	NA	TRBV9	TRBJ1-2	TRBD1
TGTGCCACCAGTGATTCGCGAGGCGGCACAGATACGCAGTATTTT	CATSDSRGGTDTQYF	NA	TRBV24-1	TRBJ2-3	NA
TGTGCCAGCAGCCCCAGGGAGGGCTATGGCTACACCTTC	CASSPREGYGYTF	NA	TRBV7-2	TRBJ1-2	NA
TGTGCCAGCCGATCGGGCAGGGAGGCTGGAAACACCATATATTTT	CASRSGREAGNTIYF	NA	TRBV7-9	TRBJ1-3	NA
TGTGCCAGCAGCTTGGCCGTTCAGGGGCATTATACTGGAAACACCATATATTTT	CASSLAVQGHYTGNTIYF	NA	TRBV5-4	TRBJ1-3	NA
TGTGCCAGCAGCCCCGAAATACCTAACAGGATCGGCTATGGCTACACCTTC	CASSPEIPNRIGYGYTF	NA	TRBV4-2	TRBJ1-2	NA
TGTGCCAGCAGCAACTTGGACAGGGACAAGAACACCGGGGAGCTGTTTTTT	CASSNLDRDKNTGELFF	NA	TRBV7-9	TRBJ2-2	TRBD1
TGTGCCAGCAACATTGGACGGTCTACAGGGGCTGAAGCTTTCTTT	CASNIGRSTGAEAFF	NA	TRBV5-4	TRBJ1-1	TRBD1
TGCAGCGTTGAAAACGACGTAAGGACAGGGGCAACCACAGATACGCAGTATTTT	CSVENDVRTGATTDTQYF	NA	TRBV29-1	TRBJ2-3	TRBD1
TGTGCCAGCAGCCAGACTAGCGGGGGGCGGGGTAGCACAGATACGCAGTATTTT	CASSQTSGGRGSTDTQYF	NA	TRBV3-1/TRBV3-2	TRBJ2-3	TRBD2
TGTGCCAGCAGCTCCGTAGGCGGGGGGGCGGCAGATACGCAGTATTTT	CASSSVGGGAADTQYF	NA	TRBV7-9	TRBJ2-3	TRBD2
TGTGCCAGTAGTGTCCCAGGGGCTAACTATGGCTACACCTTC	CASSVPGANYGYTF	NA	TRBV19	TRBJ1-2	NA
TGTGCCAGCACCCCAGATATTATGAACACTGAAGCTTTCTTT	CASTPDIMNTEAFF	NA	TRBV2	TRBJ1-1	NA
TGCGCCAGCAGCTTCACTGGGGGGACCAATTCACCCCTCCACTTT	CASSFTGGTNSPLHF	NA	TRBV5-1	TRBJ1-6	NA
TGTGCCAGCAGGCCAGGCATATACTACGAGCAGTACTTC	CASRPGIYYEQYF	NA	TRBV2	TRBJ2-7	NA
TGCGCCAGCAGCTCCCGGACTAGCGGGGGGACGACTAACACCGGGGAGCTGTTTTTT	CASSSRTSGGTTNTGELFF	NA	TRBV5-1	TRBJ2-2	TRBD2
TGTGCCATCAGTGAAGAAGGGGGATCCTATGGCTACACCTTC	CAISEEGGSYGYTF	once	TRBV10-3	TRBJ1-2	NA
TGTGCCAGCAGCCCCCAGGGGCGCGGGCAAGAGACCCAGTACTTC	CASSPQGRGQETQYF	NA	TRBV7-9	TRBJ2-5	NA
TGTGCCAGCAGTACAGGCCAATATGGCTACACCTTC	CASSTGQYGYTF	NA	TRBV12-3/TRBV12-4	TRBJ1-2	NA
TGCGCCAGCAGCCTTCGCGCCCAGCGAGCTAACTATGGCTACACCTTC	CASSLRAQRANYGYTF	NA	TRBV5-1	TRBJ1-2	NA
TGTGCCACCAGTGATTCCCGGGGTAGCGGATACGAGCAGTACTTC	CATSDSRGSGYEQYF	NA	TRBV24-1	TRBJ2-7	NA
TGTGCCAGCAGACTAGACCCAGATAGAACCTACGAGCAGTACTTC	CASRLDPDRTYEQYF	NA	TRBV28	TRBJ2-7	NA
TGTGCCAGCAGCCAAGTCCGAGAGACCCAGTACTTC	CASSQVRETQYF	NA	TRBV3-1/TRBV3-2	TRBJ2-5	NA
TGCGCCAGCAGCCCGACCGTAGGGGGAGACTATGGCTACACCTTC	CASSPTVGGDYGYTF	NA	TRBV5-1	TRBJ1-2	NA
TGCGCCAGCAGCCTACGACTAGGGCTTGGGGAGACCCAGTACTTC	CASSLRLGLGETQYF	NA	TRBV5-1	TRBJ2-5	NA
TGTGCCAGCAGCGTAGCTTCGGGACAGTACTATGGCTACACCTTC	CASSVASGQYYGYTF	NA	TRBV9	TRBJ1-2	TRBD1
TGTGCCAGCAGTGACGAACAGTTGAACACCGGGGAGCTGTTTTTT	CASSDEQLNTGELFF	few	TRBV2	TRBJ2-2	NA
TGTGCCAGCAGTCCCCGACAGGGCCATCAGCCCCAGCATTTT	CASSPRQGHQPQHF	NA	TRBV28	TRBJ1-5	TRBD1
TGTGCCAGTAGTGGGGCAGGGATTCGCTCCTACAATGAGCAGTTCTTC	CASSGAGIRSYNEQFF	NA	TRBV19	TRBJ2-1	NA
TGTGCCAGCTCCGCGGCGGGGGGGCCGAGGACCCAGTACTTC	CASSAAGGPRTQYF	NA	TRBV19	TRBJ2-5	TRBD2
TGTGCCAGCTCATTTTCCGGGACAGGGGCCAACGTCCTGACTTTC	CASSFSGTGANVLTF	NA	TRBV18	TRBJ2-6	NA
TGTGCCAGCAGTTTATCGGGGCGCCCTGGGGATACGCAGTATTTT	CASSLSGRPGDTQYF	NA	TRBV27	TRBJ2-3	NA
TGTGCCAGCAGGCCGGGACTAGCGGACTACAATGAGCAGTTCTTC	CASRPGLADYNEQFF	NA	TRBV6-5	TRBJ2-1	TRBD2
TGTGCCAGCAGTGATATGGGGGCGCGTAATCCAATTTTCTATGGCTACACCTTC	CASSDMGARNPIFYGYTF	NA	TRBV28	TRBJ1-2	NA
TGTGCCAGCAGCTTAGGAGGGGGCAATTCACCCCTCCACTTT	CASSLGGGNSPLHF	NA	TRBV7-8	TRBJ1-6	TRBD1
TGTGCCAGCAGCAATTCCCCCAGGGGCGCGGGAGAAGAAGATACGCAGTATTTT	CASSNSPRGAGEEDTQYF	NA	TRBV27	TRBJ2-3	NA
TGTGCCAGCTCACCCCCGCGGGGGGGCGCCGGGGAGCTGTTTTTT	CASSPPRGGAGELFF	NA	TRBV18	TRBJ2-2	TRBD2
TGTGCCAGCAGGGATGCCAGGGCGAGGGGAAACACCATATATTTT	CASRDARARGNTIYF	NA	TRBV27	TRBJ1-3	NA
TGTGCCAGCTGCCTTGGGGGGGCCAACGAGCAGTACTTC	CASCLGGANEQYF	NA	TRBV7-3	TRBJ2-7	NA